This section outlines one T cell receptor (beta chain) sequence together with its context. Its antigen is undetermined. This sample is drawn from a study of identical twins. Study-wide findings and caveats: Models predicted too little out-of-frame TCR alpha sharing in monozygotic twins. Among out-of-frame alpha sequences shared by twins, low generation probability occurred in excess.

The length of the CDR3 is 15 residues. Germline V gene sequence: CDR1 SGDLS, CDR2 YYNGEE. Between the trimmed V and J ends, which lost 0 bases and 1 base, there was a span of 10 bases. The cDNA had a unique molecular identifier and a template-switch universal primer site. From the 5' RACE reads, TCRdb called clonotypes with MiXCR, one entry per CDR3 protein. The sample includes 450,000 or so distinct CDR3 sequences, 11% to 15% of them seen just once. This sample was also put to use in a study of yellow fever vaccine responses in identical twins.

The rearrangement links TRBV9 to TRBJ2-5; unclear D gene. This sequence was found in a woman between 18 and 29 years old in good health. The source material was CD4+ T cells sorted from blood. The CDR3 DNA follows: TGTGCCAGCAGCGTAGGTCACACCGGCCAAGAGACCCAGTACTTC. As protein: CASSVGHTGQETQYF.